Below, one T cell receptor (beta chain) is given with its context. The antigen is undetermined. V was pared by 2 bases and J by 1 base, with 8 bases between. The germline V gene encodes CDR1 SGHTA and CDR2 FQGNSA. This CDR3 contains 15 residues. These data come from a study of identical twins. A universal primer site was incorporated via template switching, and the cDNA contained unique molecular identifiers. TCRdb reprocessed the 5' RACE reads with MiXCR, giving one entry per CDR3 protein. The sample holds approximately 630,000 distinct CDR3 sequences, about 7% seen once. Whole-study findings and limits: Out-of-frame alpha sequences shared by twins were enriched for low generation probability. Conclusions leaned on cross-sectional statistical analysis and did not track the same donors over time. Within monozygotic twins, out-of-frame TCR alpha sharing was underestimated by the models.

These same records also appear under a second study, on yellow fever vaccine responses in identical twins.

The V call is TRBV7-2, the J call TRBJ2-2; D is perhaps TRBD1 or TRBD2 (5 bases each). This receptor was identified in a woman under 30 in good health. Sequenced: PBMCs. CDR3 region: CASSLRDVNTGELFF. For the CDR3, the DNA is TGTGCCAGCAGCTTAAGGGACGTGAACACCGGGGAGCTGTTTTTT.